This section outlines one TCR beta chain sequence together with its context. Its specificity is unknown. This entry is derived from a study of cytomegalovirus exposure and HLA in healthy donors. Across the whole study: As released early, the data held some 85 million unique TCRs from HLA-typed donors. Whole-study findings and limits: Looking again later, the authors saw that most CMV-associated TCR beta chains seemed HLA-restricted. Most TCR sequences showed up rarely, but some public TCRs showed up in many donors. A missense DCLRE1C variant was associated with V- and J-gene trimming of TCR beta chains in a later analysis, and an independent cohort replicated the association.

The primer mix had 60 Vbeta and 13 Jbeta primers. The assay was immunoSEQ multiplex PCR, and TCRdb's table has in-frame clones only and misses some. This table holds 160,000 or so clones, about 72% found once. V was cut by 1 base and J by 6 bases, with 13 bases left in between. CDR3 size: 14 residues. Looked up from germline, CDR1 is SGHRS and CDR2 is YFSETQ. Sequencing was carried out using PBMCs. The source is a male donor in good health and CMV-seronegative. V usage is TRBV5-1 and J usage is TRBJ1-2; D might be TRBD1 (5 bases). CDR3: CASSLRTTANGYTF. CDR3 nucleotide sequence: TGCGCCAGCAGCTTGCGAACGACAGCCAATGGCTACACCTTC.